Each of the 29 T cell receptor beta chains below was sequenced from the same sample in a study of blood T cell repertoires in COVID-19. Measured with immunoSEQ multiplex PCR; TCRdb has only the in-frame clones, and not every one. This table holds about 10,000 clones, 70% to 90% found once. Sequencing input: peripheral blood. These receptor sequences come from a human donor in a cohort sampled during active COVID-19.

This chain connects TRBV12-5 to TRBJ1-5; possible D gene TRBD1, 6 bases. The CDR3 contains 15 residues. The ends were cut back, 7 bases at V and 4 bases at J, with 17 bases in the middle. Germline CDR1 LGHNT, CDR2 FRNRAP. The chain's CDR3 is CASALQGTANQPQHF. The DNA for the CDR3 is TGTGCTAGTGCCCTGCAGGGGACGGCAAATCAGCCCCAGCATTTT.

The rearrangement uses TRBV30 and TRBJ2-6; 10 bases match TRBD1. Unmatched junction bases numbered 5, after V lost 8 bases and J lost 10 bases. This CDR3 has 12 residues. Germline V lookup: CDR1 GTSNPN, CDR2 SVGIG (reference sequence). The CDR3 coding sequence is TGTGCCGGAGCGGACAGGGGGAACGTCCTGACTTTC. This encodes CAGADRGNVLTF.

The chain joins TRBV30 to TRBJ1-6; possible D gene TRBD1, 6 bases. Germline lookup yields CDR1 GTSNPN and CDR2 SVGIG (reference sequence). The CDR3 is 14 residues long. With 4 bases removed from V and 7 bases from J, the gap between germline ends came to 14 bases. The CDR3 DNA sequence: TGTGCCTGGAACGCATACAGGGCCAATTCACCCCTCCACTTT. The encoded protein is CAWNAYRANSPLHF.

A word on this clone: One end of the junction does not line up with germline, which may come from a read error. The gene calls are TRBV7-2 and TRBJ2-7; TRBD1 agrees at 7 bases. The CDR3 is made up of 12 amino acids. Germline V CDR1 and CDR2: SGHTA, FQGNSA. CDR3 protein: CASSLADRVTSF. The CDR3 coding sequence is TGTGCCAGCAGCCTCGCCGACAGGGTAACCTCTTTC.

This clone was observed a single time. This chain links TRBV9 with TRBJ1-6; possible D gene TRBD1, 6 bases. The CDR3 has 17 amino acids. Trimming stripped 3 bases from V and 0 bases from J, with 13 bases between. The V gene's germline CDR1 is SGDLS and CDR2 YYNGEE. The CDR3 DNA reads as TGTGCCAGCAGCGCCGTGGGACAACTCTCCTATAATTCACCCCTCCACTTT. This codes for CASSAVGQLSYNSPLHF.

The chain couples TRBV10-3 to TRBJ2-7; D is perhaps TRBD1 (5 bases). The CDR3 covers 14 residues. Per the germline V gene, CDR1 is ENHRY and CDR2 is SYGVKD. V was trimmed by 0 bases and J by 2 bases, leaving 8 bases between them. The CDR3 is CAISESTDPYEQYF. In DNA, the CDR3 is TGTGCCATCAGTGAGTCGACAGACCCCTACGAGCAGTACTTC.

The rearrangement uses TRBV18 and TRBJ1-2; the D gene is possibly TRBD1 (6 bases). V lost 2 bases and J lost 8, with 12 bases in between. This CDR3 is 13 amino acids long. CDR1 and CDR2 from the germline V gene are KGHSH and LQKENI. CDR3 protein: CASSPIGQYGYTF. Here the CDR3 DNA reads TGTGCCAGCTCACCAATCGGACAGTACGGCTACACCTTC.

The chain has TRBV2 and TRBJ2-1, with 10 bases fitting TRBD2. V was pared by 2 bases and J by 5 bases, with 9 bases of the junction left unmatched. The CDR3 is 17 residues long. Per the germline V gene, CDR1 is SNHLY and CDR2 is FYNNEI. The CDR3 coding sequence is TGTGCCAGCAGTGAAACTTTAGCGGGGGGAGCTCACAATGAGCAGTTCTTC. This translates into CASSETLAGGAHNEQFF.

The chain combines TRBV7-2 with TRBJ2-1, with TRBD1 as a possible D gene (5 bases). CDR3 size: 12 residues. In germline, CDR1 is SGHTA, CDR2 FQGNSA. Trimming cost V 2 bases and J 15 bases, with 14 bases left between them. CDR3 protein: CASSLRSGWPFF. Here the CDR3 DNA reads TGTGCCAGCAGCTTAAGGTCAGGGTGGCCGTTCTTC.

V and J are TRBV15 and TRBJ2-5, with 8 bases that match TRBD2. This CDR3 is built from 16 residues. The V gene end was trimmed by 3 bases and the J gene end by 4 bases; junction bases not matched to a gene: 10. Germline CDR1 LNHNV, CDR2 YYDKDF (reference sequence). The CDR3 nucleotides read TGTGCCACCAGCAGGGAGGGTGACGGGAGGGGAGAGACCCAGTACTTC. Its protein is CATSREGDGRGETQYF.

V and J are TRBV12-3 or TRBV12-4 and TRBJ1-3, with D unclear. This CDR3 comprises 12 residues. Trimming left V 2 bases short and J 4 bases short, with 3 bases between. The CDR3 is CASSLSGNTIYF. CDR3 DNA sequence: TGTGCCAGCAGTTTAAGCGGAAACACCATATATTTT.

The chain has TRBV6-1 and TRBJ1-1, with D perhaps TRBD1 (6 bases). The CDR3 contains 14 residues. Germline V lookup: CDR1 MNHNS, CDR2 SASEGT. V shed 3 bases and J shed 5 bases, with 13 bases lying between them. The CDR3: CASSEGGAGTEAFF. For the CDR3, the DNA is TGTGCCAGCAGTGAGGGGGGGGCAGGTACTGAAGCTTTCTTT.

This clone was counted between two and nine times. The chain recombines TRBV7-9 with TRBJ2-7, with 7 positions matching TRBD2. Germline V gene data show CDR1 as SEHNR and CDR2 as FQNEAQ (reference sequence). CDR3 length equals 15 residues. The V gene end was trimmed by 5 bases and the J gene end by 2 bases; junction bases not matched to a gene: 9. The CDR3 nucleotides are TGTGCCAGCAGCCTTCTAGCGGTAGCAACCTACGAGCAGTACTTC. Protein: CASSLLAVATYEQYF.

V gene TRBV5-6 combines with J gene TRBJ1-6; D is possibly TRBD1 (5 bases). Trimming took off 4 bases at V and 7 bases at J, with 18 bases between the two ends. In germline, CDR1 is SGHDT, CDR2 YYEEEE. This CDR3 contains 16 residues. The CDR3 bases are TGTGCCAGCAGCCACCCGGGGGTTCTAAGGAATTCACCCCTCCACTTT. Amino acids: CASSHPGVLRNSPLHF.

The gene calls are TRBV6-6 and TRBJ1-4; 7 bases align to TRBD1. V was clipped by 5 bases and J by 4 bases; unmatched bases: 13. Germline CDR1 is MNHNY and CDR2 is SVGAGI (reference sequence). The CDR3 contains 17 residues. CDR3 DNA: TGTGCCAGCAGTCCGGGACAGCCCTCCTACTATAATGAAAAACTGTTTTTT. Protein product: CASSPGQPSYYNEKLFF.

The sample holds a few counts of this clone. The identical CDR3 is also encoded by other nucleotide sequences in the sample. The J gene is TRBJ1-1, the V gene TRBV5-1, with D unresolved. This CDR3 is built from 13 residues. V was trimmed by 0 bases and J by 3 bases, leaving 6 bases between them. Looked up from germline, CDR1 is SGHRS and CDR2 is YFSETQ. DNA of the CDR3: TGCGCCAGCAGCTTGGAACTGGACACTGAAGCTTTCTTT. Amino acid sequence: CASSLELDTEAFF.

The gene calls are TRBV5-1 and TRBJ1-6, with D uncertain. Germline CDR1 SGHRS, CDR2 YFSETQ. Trimming pared 5 bases from V and 0 bases from J, leaving 9 bases between. The CDR3 spans 15 residues. The CDR3 protein is CASRAEGSYNSPLHF. In nucleotides, the CDR3 is TGCGCCAGCAGGGCGGAGGGCTCCTATAATTCACCCCTCCACTTT. The full variable domain, its missing parts supplied by reference TRBV5-1 and TRBJ1-6, is KAGVTQTPRYLIKTRGQQVTLSCSPISGHRSVSWYQQTPGQGLQFLFEYFSETQRNKGNFPGRFSGRQFSNSRSEMNVSTLELGDSALYLCASRAEGSYNSPLHFGNGTRLTVT.

This chain links TRBV10-3 with TRBJ2-3; TRBD2 matches 9 bases. The CDR3 is 15 amino acids. Germline trimming cut 6 bases from V and 2 bases from J; bases unmatched to any gene: 6. CDR1 ENHRY and CDR2 SYGVKD come from the germline V gene. The CDR3 loop is CAIRFSGGPTDTQYF. The CDR3, as DNA: TGTGCCATCAGATTTAGCGGGGGCCCCACAGATACGCAGTATTTT.

This chain joins TRBV6-6 and TRBJ2-7, with no clear D. Trimming took 4 bases from V and 3 from J, leaving 10 bases between them. This CDR3 region has 13 residues. In germline, CDR1 is MNHNY, CDR2 SVGAGI (reference sequence). DNA for the CDR3: TGTGCCAGCAGTTTAAACCCGGGCTACGAGCAGTACTTC. This codes for CASSLNPGYEQYF.

V is TRBV19 and J is TRBJ1-4; D is perhaps TRBD1 (5 bases). The CDR3 contains 12 residues. Germline-derived CDR1 and CDR2 are LNHDA and SQIVND (reference sequence). V shed 5 bases and J shed 13 bases, with 14 bases lying between them. CDR3 sequence: CASSSLGGRLFF. The CDR3 bases are TGTGCCAGTAGTTCGTTGGGGGGGAGACTGTTTTTT.

J is TRBJ1-2 and V is TRBV6-2 or TRBV6-3, with D possibly being TRBD1 (5 bases). Germline CDR1 MNHEY, CDR2 SVGEGT. This CDR3 contains 14 residues. The V gene lost 6 bases and the J gene lost 4 bases, with 15 bases spanning the gap. The CDR3 region is CASRPGGFFYGYTF. The CDR3 DNA reads as TGTGCCAGCAGGCCTGGGGGGTTCTTCTATGGCTACACCTTC.

This sequence joins TRBV13 and TRBJ1-1; the D gene is possibly TRBD1 (6 bases). The ends were cut back, 5 bases at V and 2 bases at J, with 9 bases in the middle. This CDR3 has 13 residues. From germline, CDR1 is PRHDT and CDR2 FYEKMQ (reference sequence). The CDR3 nucleotides read TGTGCCAGCAGCCAGGGACAAAACACTGAAGCTTTCTTT. It specifies CASSQGQNTEAFF.

This chain joins TRBV11-2 and TRBJ2-7; TRBD2 aligns across 9 bases. Germline loops: CDR1 SGHAT, CDR2 FQNNGV. The ends lost 10 bases at V and 3 bases at J; junction bases unmatched: 7. The CDR3 spans 13 residues. The CDR3 sequence is CATRGGALYEQYF. The CDR3 region has the DNA TGTGCCACCCGCGGGGGGGCACTCTACGAGCAGTACTTC.

CDR3: CASTTDRVEAFF. CDR3 in DNA: TGTGCCAGCACCACGGACAGGGTTGAAGCTTTCTTT. V and J are TRBV12-3 or TRBV12-4 and TRBJ1-1, with 8 positions matching TRBD1. Losses at the gene ends were 7 bases for V and 7 bases for J; bases not matched to a gene: 5. The CDR3 totals 12 residues.

The chain joins TRBV7-9 to TRBJ2-7, with D possibly matching TRBD2 (5 bases). CDR1 SEHNR and CDR2 FQNEAQ come from the germline V gene (reference sequence). The germline V and J ends were trimmed by 5 bases and 0 bases, with 14 bases remaining between them. The CDR3 extends over 15 amino acids. In nucleotides, the CDR3 is TGTGCCAGCAGCCCCGAGGGCGGTCGCTCCTACGAGCAGTACTTC. This encodes CASSPEGGRSYEQYF.

V is TRBV5-1 and J is TRBJ2-2; D might be TRBD1 (5 bases). With 0 bases removed from V and 0 bases from J, the gap between germline ends came to 6 bases. CDR1 is SGHRS and CDR2 is YFSETQ in the germline V gene. The CDR3 has 15 residues. The CDR3 DNA reads as TGCGCCAGCAGCTTGGGACAGACGAACACCGGGGAGCTGTTTTTT. Amino acids: CASSLGQTNTGELFF.

The rearrangement links TRBV28 to TRBJ2-5, with a weak D call TRBD1 (6 bases). V was shortened by 7 bases and J by 4 bases, with 13 bases between the two germline ends. Germline V gene sequence: CDR1 MDHEN, CDR2 SYDVKM. The CDR3 spans 13 residues. CDR3 sequence (DNA): TGTGCCAGCACCGCAGGGGACGTAGAGACCCAGTACTTC. Residues: CASTAGDVETQYF.

This chain uses TRBV6-6 with TRBJ1-4; D is ambiguous. Germline lookup yields CDR1 MNHNY and CDR2 SVGAGI (reference sequence). This CDR3 is 11 amino acids long. V lost 8 bases and J 2 bases, leaving 3 bases between the germline ends. CDR3 DNA sequence: TGTGCCAGCCTCACTAATGAAAAACTGTTTTTT. Translation: CASLTNEKLFF.

V usage is TRBV29-1 and J usage is TRBJ2-2, with D tentatively TRBD1 (5 bases). The CDR3 is made up of 13 amino acids. The germline gives CDR1 SQVTM, CDR2 ANQGSEA. Trimming stripped 5 bases from V and 0 bases from J, with 7 bases between. CDR3 in amino acids: CSVRGANTGELFF. DNA for the CDR3: TGCAGCGTTAGGGGTGCGAACACCGGGGAGCTGTTTTTT.